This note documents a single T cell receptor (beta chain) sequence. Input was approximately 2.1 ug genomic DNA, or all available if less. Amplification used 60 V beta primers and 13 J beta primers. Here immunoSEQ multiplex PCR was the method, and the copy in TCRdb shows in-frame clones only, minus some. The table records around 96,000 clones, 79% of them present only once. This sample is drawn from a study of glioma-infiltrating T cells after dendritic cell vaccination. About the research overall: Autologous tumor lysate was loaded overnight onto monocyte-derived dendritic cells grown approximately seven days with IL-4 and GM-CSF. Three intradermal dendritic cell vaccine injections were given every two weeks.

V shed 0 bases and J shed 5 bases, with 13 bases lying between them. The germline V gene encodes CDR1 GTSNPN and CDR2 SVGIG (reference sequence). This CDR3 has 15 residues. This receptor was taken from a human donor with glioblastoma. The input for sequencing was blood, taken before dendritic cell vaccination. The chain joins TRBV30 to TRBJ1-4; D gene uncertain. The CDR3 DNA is TGTGCCTGGAGTGTACAGAACAGCCTGAATGAAAAACTGTTTTTT. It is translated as CAWSVQNSLNEKLFF.